Presented here are 5 T cell receptor beta chains from one specimen sequenced in a study of blood T cell repertoires in COVID-19 (dated by TCRdb to between 2020 and 2021). Receptors were amplified or captured by the immunoSEQ multiplex PCR assay. The source is immuneACCESS, and TCRdb retained only in-frame sequences with V and J called. Part of the clones is not carried over; for the studies checked, unresolved V genes explain less than half of this, and the remainder is unexplained. The sample includes roughly 150,000 clones, with roughly 82% observed a single time. Approximately 14% of the sample goes to the ten largest clones. Sequences were obtained from peripheral blood. The receptors derive from a human donor with acute or convalescent COVID-19. The donor label of this sample is uncertain.

V and J are TRBV18 and TRBJ1-3; 7 bases agree with TRBD1. CDR1 KGHSH and CDR2 LQKENI come from the germline V gene. The CDR3 is made up of 18 amino acids. Unmatched junction bases numbered 15, after V lost 3 bases and J lost 4 bases. The CDR3 here is CASSPLGTASGRGNTIYF. The CDR3 nucleotides read TGTGCCAGCTCACCCCTCGGGACAGCCAGCGGGAGGGGAAACACCATATATTTT.

The chain is built from TRBV5-1 and TRBJ2-3; D may be TRBD1 (6 bases). The CDR3 has 14 amino acids. V was trimmed by 3 bases and J by 4 bases, leaving 12 bases between them. Germline lookup yields CDR1 SGHRS and CDR2 YFSETQ. CDR3 loop: CASSSTRGADTQYF. The CDR3 DNA follows: TGCGCCAGCAGCTCGACCAGGGGAGCAGATACGCAGTATTTT.

This clone was detected only a few times. V gene TRBV19 combines with J gene TRBJ2-3; 15 positions agree with TRBD2. In germline, CDR1 is LNHDA, CDR2 SQIVND (reference sequence). This CDR3 is built from 21 residues. The V segment lost 5 bases and the J segment 4 bases; nucleotides outside the gene matches: 19. CDR3 amino acids: CASSGRLGTSGGIGSPDTQYF. The CDR3, as DNA: TGTGCCAGTAGTGGCCGGTTAGGGACTAGCGGGGGGATAGGGTCCCCAGATACGCAGTATTTT.

The chain uses TRBV7-2 and TRBJ2-5; 9 nucleotides match TRBD2. V gave up 1 base and J gave up 5 bases; unmatched junction bases: 2. Germline V gene data show CDR1 as SGHTA and CDR2 as FQGNSA. The length of the CDR3 is 14 residues. This CDR3 reads CASSLDSGGETQYF. The DNA for the CDR3 is TGTGCCAGCAGCTTAGATAGCGGGGGTGAGACCCAGTACTTC.

The chain employs TRBV5-1 and TRBJ2-5, with 10 bases that match TRBD2. V shed 0 bases and J 7 bases; nucleotides not matched to a gene: 9. The germline gives CDR1 SGHRS, CDR2 YFSETQ. This CDR3 has 16 amino acids. CDR3 DNA: TGCGCCAGCAGCTTGGCCCCTAGCGGGGGCCAGGGGACCCAGTACTTC. Protein: CASSLAPSGGQGTQYF.